This TCR beta chain was captured in a study of blood T cell repertoires in COVID-19. Study context: Specimens from acute and convalescent COVID-19 originated in the United States, Italy and Spain. PBMCs, B-cell-depleted T cells, or T cells provided the cDNA or gDNA that made up the material.

Authors' data handling: Reference gene primers were amplified, and this amplification served to estimate nucleated cell counts. Assay: immunoSEQ multiplex PCR; the TCRdb copy retains only in-frame clones and omits some. Clonal size and the V and J genes are those of that table, whereas D and trimming came from the DNA. The sample has about 180,000 clones; approximately 85% are singletons. V was clipped by 0 bases and J by 7 bases, with 20 bases between them. The CDR3 contains 16 residues. CDR1 is SGHRS, CDR2 YFSETQ, per germline. The chain couples TRBV5-1 to TRBJ2-7; weak D call: TRBD1 (6 bases). The TCR was taken from a man aged 60-69 years with acute or convalescent COVID-19. The sequenced sample consisted of peripheral blood. The CDR3 coding sequence is TGCGCCAGCAGCTTGGGAGCGTCAGGGGAGCTTGGGGAGCAGTACTTC. Translating it yields CASSLGASGELGEQYF.